The rows below give T cell receptor beta chains drawn from one sample of a study of cytomegalovirus exposure and HLA in healthy donors. Method: immunoSEQ multiplex PCR; TCRdb's copy keeps in-frame clones and lacks some. The table shows some 150,000 clones, with about 80% occurring only once. Sequenced input: PBMCs. The receptors here all came from a man aged 25 to 40 in good health and CMV-seropositive. Each CDR3 is given with its conserved first and last residue. A D gene is named only where the DNA matches it firmly. A row's size may be missing; if present it is once, few, many or a size class.

TRBJ2-3	TRBV6-4	-	few	CASSEDGPDTQYF	TGTGCCAGCAGTGAAGATGGGCCAGATACGCAGTATTTT
TRBJ2-3	TRBV7-9	TRBD2	-	CASSLGSAGGQDTQYF	TGTGCCAGCAGCTTAGGGTCAGCGGGGGGGCAAGATACGCAGTATTTT
TRBJ1-1	TRBV11-2	-	-	CASSRGQNTEAFF	TGTGCCAGCAGCCGAGGACAGAACACTGAAGCTTTCTTT
TRBJ2-2	TRBV28	-	-	CASSPGNTGELFF	TGTGCCAGCAGTCCCGGGAACACCGGGGAGCTGTTTTTT
TRBJ1-2	TRBV7-9	TRBD1	-	CASSPEGGTGSVYGYTF	TGTGCCAGCAGTCCCGAAGGGGGCACCGGAAGCGTCTATGGCTACACCTTC
TRBJ2-3	TRBV7-2	TRBD2	-	CASSLGPSGRSADTQYF	TGTGCCAGCAGCTTAGGGCCTAGCGGGAGGTCGGCAGATACGCAGTATTTT
TRBJ1-5	TRBV19	TRBD1	once	CASSIPGQGTQPQHF	TGTGCCAGTAGTATACCGGGACAGGGGACTCAGCCCCAGCATTTT
TRBJ2-5	TRBV7-9	TRBD1	-	CASSRIGRTGGFETQYF	TGTGCCAGCAGTCGCATAGGAAGGACAGGGGGCTTCGAGACCCAGTACTTC
TRBJ2-7	TRBV7-2	-	-	CASSLSYEQYF	TGTGCCAGCAGCCTTTCCTACGAGCAGTACTTC
TRBJ1-3	TRBV27	-	-	CASSLQGSSGNTIYF	TGTGCCAGCAGTTTACAGGGGAGCTCTGGAAACACCATATATTTT
TRBJ2-7	TRBV18	TRBD2	-	CASSPGTGGPYEQYF	TGTGCCAGCTCACCGGGGACGGGAGGGCCCTACGAGCAGTACTTC
TRBJ2-3	TRBV7-9	TRBD2	-	CASSLLAGGPGDTQYF	TGTGCCAGCAGCTTACTAGCGGGAGGGCCGGGAGATACGCAGTATTTT